The rows below give T cell receptor beta chains drawn from one sample of a study of relationships among human T cell subsets. TCRdb processed the multiplex PCR reads anew with MiXCR; each CDR3 protein has one entry. The sample holds about 15,000 distinct CDR3 sequences, about three fifths seen once. Sequencing was performed on total T cells sorted from blood. The receptors derive from a middle-aged man in good health. The conserved cysteine and the conserved F or W are not part of the CDR3 here. Size values are once, few and many counts, or a class for expanded clones, and some rows have none.

>TRBV7-9|few|TRBJ2-1
ASSLVVYNEQF
>TRBV6-5|.|TRBJ2-4
ASSYSRAKNIQY
>TRBV10-3|.|TRBJ2-1
AISGGWGYNEQF
>TRBV6-1|.|TRBJ2-2
ASSETSGSTGELF
>TRBV11-2|.|TRBJ2-7
ASSFSRASYEQY
>TRBV11-2|.|TRBJ2-4
ASSLDNSASTIQY
>TRBV10-2|.|TRBJ1-3
ASPPGSGNTIY
>TRBV10-1|.|TRBJ2-1
ASSSGAADEQF
>TRBV7-9|.|TRBJ2-5
ASSLGLVEETQY
>TRBV14|.|TRBJ2-1
ASSHALAYNEQF
>TRBV19|.|TRBJ1-5
ATQTGQDLDSNQPQH
>TRBV5-6|.|TRBJ2-7
ASSLAGRSTSYEQY
>TRBV20-1|.|TRBJ1-2
SANGDRGASGYT
>TRBV5-1|.|TRBJ2-3
ASSPGGGPDTQY
>TRBV11-2|.|TRBJ1-5
ASSLVPFQPQH
>TRBV5-1|.|TRBJ1-1
ASKENTEAF
>TRBV25-1|.|TRBJ2-6
ASSGTYRSSGANVLT
>TRBV29-1|.|TRBJ1-1
SVEPSGAVRAF
>TRBV28|once|TRBJ2-3
ASSSYSTDTQY